This TCR beta chain was captured in a study of cytomegalovirus exposure and HLA in healthy donors. Study-wide background: Early release data held 85 million to 95 million unique TCRs from HLA-typed donors.

PCR employed 60 Vbeta and 13 Jbeta primers. The assay was immunoSEQ multiplex PCR, and TCRdb's table has in-frame clones only and misses some. The table has approximately 120,000 clones, around 81% seen once. The study, taken as a whole, reports: In a later analysis, most CMV-associated TCR beta chains appeared HLA-restricted. For TCR beta chains, V- and J-gene trimming was later linked to a missense DCLRE1C variant.

A word on this clone: Its cognate antigen is unknown.

The receptor comes from a woman aged 25 to 39 in good health and CMV-seronegative. Sequencing was done on a sample of PBMCs.

CDR3 nucleotide sequence: TGCGCCAGCAGCTTAGAACAGGAGTTTCTTGGGACGCAGTATTTT. As protein: CASSLEQEFLGTQYF. This sequence joins TRBV5-1 and TRBJ2-3, with D tentatively TRBD1 (5 bases). Germline V gene sequence: CDR1 SGHRS, CDR2 YFSETQ. The CDR3 has 15 residues. V was shortened by 2 bases and J by 9 bases, with 19 bases between the two germline ends.